This T cell receptor beta chain was profiled in a study of Ad26.COV2.S vaccination and SARS-CoV-2 variants. Study information: Donor joined the COV1001 Ad26.COV2.S trial arm. Each vaccinee took Ad26.COV2.S intramuscularly, once or twice 56 days apart. General study results and limits: Responses of spike-specific T cells (both CD8+ and CD4+) reportedly showed substantial breadth after vaccination.

Treatment of the sample: some 19 received Ad26.COV2.S at low or high dose, single or two shots; five or six received placebo; per-sample allocation not given. The study sampled participants on day 63 after the first vaccine or placebo injection. Aged 18-55 years, donor was enrolled in Boston in about 2020. Concerning this clone itself: Its antigen is still unknown.

Clones were read by immunoSEQ multiplex PCR, and TCRdb kept only the in-frame ones, dropping some. The sample carries about half a million clones, 80% to 90% recorded once. The starting material was peripheral blood, obtained in a trial of Ad26.COV2.S vaccine versus placebo. The sequence was collected from a person between 18 and 65 years old who received the Ad26.COV2.S COVID-19 vaccine or a placebo.

This CDR3 is CASSYSRGDEQYF. For the CDR3, the DNA is TGTGCCAGCAGTTACTCGAGGGGGGACGAGCAGTACTTC. The chain couples TRBV6-6 to TRBJ2-7; the D call may be TRBD1 or TRBD2 (6 bases each). The CDR3 covers 13 residues. The germline gives CDR1 MNHNY, CDR2 SVGAGI (reference sequence). The ends were cut back, 0 bases at V and 5 bases at J, with 8 bases in the middle.